A selection of T cell receptor beta chains follows, all from one sample in a study of early T cells in non-severe SARS-CoV-2 infection. MiXCR, run by TCRdb on the 5' RACE reads, gives a single entry per CDR3 protein. The sample has roughly 58,000 distinct CDR3 sequences, approximately 12% seen once; the top ten hold around 1.4%. Sequencing was performed on whole blood. These receptors all come from an adult who was a healthcare worker with PCR-confirmed SARS-CoV-2 infection or an uninfected control (not recorded which). CDR3s include the opening cysteine and the closing phenylalanine or tryptophan. D genes are given only for firm matches. Clone size, where shown, is once, few, many, or a class for clones that have expanded.

v_gene	d_gene	j_gene	abundance	CDR3nt	CDR3aa
TRBV4-1	.	TRBJ2-4	.	TGCGCCAGCAGCCAAGGGGACGGATCCAAAAACATTCAGTACTTC	CASSQGDGSKNIQYF
TRBV30	.	TRBJ2-5	.	TGTGCCTGGAGTGCAGGAGCAGGGACCCAGTACTTC	CAWSAGAGTQYF
TRBV9	TRBD1	TRBJ1-1	.	TGTGCCAGCAGCGGGGGACAGTTCGCCACTGAAGCTTTCTTT	CASSGGQFATEAFF
TRBV6-1	.	TRBJ2-3	few	TGTGCCAGCACTCTCAGCCCAGGAGGCACAGATACGCAGTATTTT	CASTLSPGGTDTQYF
TRBV7-6	.	TRBJ2-1	few	TGTGCCAGCAGCTTAGGGCCTGTCGGTAGGGAGCAGTTCTTC	CASSLGPVGREQFF
TRBV5-1	TRBD1	TRBJ2-7	few	TGCGCCAGCAGCATGACAGGGGGCCTGTACGAGCAGTACTTC	CASSMTGGLYEQYF
TRBV20-1	.	TRBJ2-7	medium-sized	TGCAGTGCTCCGATGACAGGATACTCCTACGAGCAGTACTTC	CSAPMTGYSYEQYF
TRBV19	.	TRBJ1-2	many	TGTGCCAGCTCCGGCAGACACCAGGCTTGGGGCTACACCTTC	CASSGRHQAWGYTF
TRBV20-1	TRBD1	TRBJ1-5	.	TGCAGTGCTAGCCACAGGGGCAGGCAGCCCCAGCATTTT	CSASHRGRQPQHF
TRBV7-9	.	TRBJ1-1	few	TGTGCCAGCAGCTTAGAAGCGAAGAACACTGAAGCTTTCTTT	CASSLEAKNTEAFF
TRBV4-2	TRBD1	TRBJ1-4	many	TGTGCCAGCAGCCAAGCGGGGGGCACCGGGACAGGGAATGAAAAACTGTTTTTT	CASSQAGGTGTGNEKLFF
TRBV6-5	TRBD1	TRBJ1-1	few	TGTGCCACGACAGGGTACACTGAAGCTTTCTTT	CATTGYTEAFF
TRBV28	.	TRBJ2-1	many	TGTGCCAGCAGTTTACGGGGGCTGATTTACAATGAGCAGTTCTTC	CASSLRGLIYNEQFF
TRBV7-6	.	TRBJ2-3	many	TGTGCCAGCAGCGCGATGAGGGGCGACACGCAGTATTTT	CASSAMRGDTQYF
TRBV6-1	.	TRBJ1-2	.	TGTGCCAGCAGTGACCAGGGGATCGCCTATGGCTACACCTTC	CASSDQGIAYGYTF
TRBV20-1	TRBD1	TRBJ1-2	.	TGCAGTGCCCATCAGACAGGGGATGGCTATGGCTACACCTTC	CSAHQTGDGYGYTF
TRBV6-5	.	TRBJ2-1	few	TGTGCCAGCAGTACCGGGACGGTAGTGAATGAGCAGTTCTTC	CASSTGTVVNEQFF
TRBV7-6	TRBD1	TRBJ1-6	few	TGTGCCAGCAGCTCAGGGACAGGGGCCAATAATTCACCCCTCCACTTT	CASSSGTGANNSPLHF
TRBV10-3	.	TRBJ2-3	many	TGTGCCATCAGGAAGACAGATACGCAGTATTTT	CAIRKTDTQYF
TRBV5-1	TRBD2	TRBJ2-2	few	TGCGCCAGCAGCTCTACTAGCGGGCTTACCGGGGAGCTGTTTTTT	CASSSTSGLTGELFF
TRBV11-2	.	TRBJ1-1	.	TGTGCCAGCAGCTTACGCAGGGCAAACACTGAAGCTTTCTTT	CASSLRRANTEAFF
TRBV6-4	TRBD2	TRBJ2-2	.	TGTGCCAGCAGTGAAATACTAGCGGGGGCCGGGGAGCTGTTTTTT	CASSEILAGAGELFF
TRBV7-2	.	TRBJ1-3	.	TGTGCCAGCAGCCTGGGCTCTGGAAACACCATATATTTT	CASSLGSGNTIYF
TRBV4-1	TRBD1	TRBJ1-2	few	TGCGCCAGCAGCCAAGATGGATCGACAGGGGCGGGTTCTTCGAGCGGCTACACCTTC	CASSQDGSTGAGSSSGYTF
TRBV11-2	.	TRBJ2-7	many	TGTGCCAGCAGCTTTGCCTACGAGCAGTACTTC	CASSFAYEQYF
TRBV6-5	TRBD2	TRBJ2-4	.	TGTGCCAGCAGTTCTGGCGGGGGGAACATTCAGTACTTC	CASSSGGGNIQYF
TRBV11-2	.	TRBJ2-5	.	TGTGCCAGCAGCTTACTAGGGATCTCAGAGACCCAGTACTTC	CASSLLGISETQYF
TRBV28	TRBD2	TRBJ2-7	.	TGTGCCAGCAGTTCGGCTAGCGGGGGTAGGGGCGAGCAGTACTTC	CASSSASGGRGEQYF
TRBV12-5	TRBD1	TRBJ2-3	.	TGTGCTAGTGGAACAGGGGAAAGCACAGATACGCAGTATTTT	CASGTGESTDTQYF
TRBV6-5	TRBD1	TRBJ2-7	.	TGTGCCAGCAGACTCGGGACAGAGTATGGCGAGCAGTACTTC	CASRLGTEYGEQYF
TRBV28	.	TRBJ1-1	few	TGTGCCTCTGCTGACACTGAAGCTTTCTTT	CASADTEAFF
TRBV29-1	TRBD2	TRBJ2-3	.	TGCAGCGCCGGGACTAGTACGGATACGCAGTATTTT	CSAGTSTDTQYF
TRBV19	.	TRBJ1-2	.	TGTGCCAGTAGTCCCCCCCAGGGTAGCTACACCTTC	CASSPPQGSYTF
TRBV11-2	.	TRBJ2-2	many	TGTGCCAGCAGCCCCCCCCCCCGGGGCGGGGAGCTGTTTTTT	CASSPPPRGGELFF
TRBV20-1	TRBD2	TRBJ2-3	.	TGCAGTGCCATAAAAAGGCGGCGGGGGAGCACAGATACGCAGTATTTT	CSAIKRRRGSTDTQYF
TRBV11-2	.	TRBJ2-1	many	TGTGCCAGCAGCTTCTCCCCCGGGACTTCCTACAATGAGCAGTTCTTC	CASSFSPGTSYNEQFF
TRBV20-1	TRBD1	TRBJ1-1	.	TGCAGTGCTAGAGACCGGGACAGGGATAGGAACACTGAAGCTTTCTTT	CSARDRDRDRNTEAFF
TRBV19	.	TRBJ2-1	many	TGTGCCAGTAGTTCTACTAGGAGCTCCTACAATGAGCAGTTCTTC	CASSSTRSSYNEQFF
TRBV6-1	TRBD1	TRBJ1-5	few	TGTGCCAGCAAACCGGGACAGGGAAGCAATCAGCCCCAGCATTTT	CASKPGQGSNQPQHF
TRBV7-2	TRBD2	TRBJ2-1	many	TGTGCCAGCAGCTTGGGACTAGCTACTGAGCAGTTCTTC	CASSLGLATEQFF
TRBV12-3/TRBV12-4	.	TRBJ1-2	.	TGTGCCAGCAGAACAGGTGTCGGCTATGGCTACACCTTC	CASRTGVGYGYTF
TRBV28	.	TRBJ2-7	.	TGTGCCAGCAGTTTAATACCAAACGAGCAGTACTTC	CASSLIPNEQYF
TRBV6-2/TRBV6-3	.	TRBJ1-1	many	TGTGCCAGCAGTTACGGGGGGGACACTGAAGCTTTCTTT	CASSYGGDTEAFF
TRBV7-2	TRBD1	TRBJ2-7	many	TGTGCCAGCAGCCGAGGGACAGGGGGCGCAGGGGCCTACGAGCAGTACTTC	CASSRGTGGAGAYEQYF
TRBV5-4	TRBD2	TRBJ2-6	many	TGTGCCAGCAGCTTCGCCCCCCTGGGACTAGCTAGTTCCGGGGCCAACGTCCTGACTTTC	CASSFAPLGLASSGANVLTF
TRBV15	.	TRBJ1-1	many	TGTGCCACCAGCAGACTTCCCGGGACCCTGGGCACTGAAGCTTTCTTT	CATSRLPGTLGTEAFF
TRBV7-9	.	TRBJ1-2	many	TGTGCCAGCAGCCCGGACGTAAACTATGGCTACACCTTC	CASSPDVNYGYTF
TRBV6-5	TRBD1	TRBJ1-2	many	TGTGCCAGCAGTTACGGGGACAGTCAGTATGGCTACACCTTC	CASSYGDSQYGYTF
TRBV6-5	TRBD2	TRBJ2-7	many	TGTGCCAGCAGTTACTCCCCACTAGCGGGGGGATTGGGGGAGCAGTACTTC	CASSYSPLAGGLGEQYF
TRBV7-9	.	TRBJ2-7	.	TGTGCCAGCAGCCGACAAGGTGCTAGGAGGGTCTACGAGCAGTACTTC	CASSRQGARRVYEQYF
TRBV18	.	TRBJ1-1	few	TGTGCCAGCTCACCCACCGGGCCCCAAGGGCCCTCGGGATCTGAAGCTTTCTTT	CASSPTGPQGPSGSEAFF
TRBV19	.	TRBJ1-4	many	TGTGCCAGTAACCCCCGTCAGGGGACAACTAATGAAAAACTGTTTTTT	CASNPRQGTTNEKLFF